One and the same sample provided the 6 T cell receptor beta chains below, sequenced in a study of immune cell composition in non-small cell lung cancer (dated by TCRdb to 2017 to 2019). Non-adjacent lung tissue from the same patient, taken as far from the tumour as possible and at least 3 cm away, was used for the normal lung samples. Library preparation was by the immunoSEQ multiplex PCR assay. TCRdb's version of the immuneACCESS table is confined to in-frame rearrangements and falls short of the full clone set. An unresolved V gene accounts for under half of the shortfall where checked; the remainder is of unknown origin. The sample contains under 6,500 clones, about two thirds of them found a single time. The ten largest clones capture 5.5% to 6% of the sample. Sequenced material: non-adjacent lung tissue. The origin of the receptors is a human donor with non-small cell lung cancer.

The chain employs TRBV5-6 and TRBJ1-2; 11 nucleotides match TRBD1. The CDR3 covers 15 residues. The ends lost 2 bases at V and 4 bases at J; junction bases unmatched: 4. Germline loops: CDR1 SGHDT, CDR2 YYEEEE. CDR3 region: CASSFSGQGAYGYTF. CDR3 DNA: TGTGCCAGCAGCTTTTCTGGACAGGGGGCCTATGGCTACACCTTC.

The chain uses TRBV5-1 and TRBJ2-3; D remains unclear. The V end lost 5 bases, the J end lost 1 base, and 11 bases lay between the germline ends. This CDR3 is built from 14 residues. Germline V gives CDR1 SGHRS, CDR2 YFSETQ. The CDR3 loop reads CASRNLVGTDTQYF. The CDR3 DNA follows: TGCGCCAGCAGGAACCTAGTGGGCACAGATACGCAGTATTTT.

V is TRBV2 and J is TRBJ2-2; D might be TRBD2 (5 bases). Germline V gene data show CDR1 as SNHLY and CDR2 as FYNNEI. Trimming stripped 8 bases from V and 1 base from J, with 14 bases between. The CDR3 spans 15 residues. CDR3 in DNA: TGTGCCAGCGTTGGTTTGGGGAGGAACACCGGGGAGCTGTTTTTT. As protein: CASVGLGRNTGELFF.

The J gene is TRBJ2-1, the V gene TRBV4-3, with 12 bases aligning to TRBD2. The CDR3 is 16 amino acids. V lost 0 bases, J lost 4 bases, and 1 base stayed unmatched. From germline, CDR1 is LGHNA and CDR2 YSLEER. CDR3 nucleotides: TGCGCCAGCAGCCAAGACGGGACTAGCGGGTACAATGAGCAGTTCTTC. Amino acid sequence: CASSQDGTSGYNEQFF.

The chain's CDR3 is CASSTNPGELFF. The CDR3 DNA reads as TGTGCCAGCAGCACAAACCCTGGGGAGCTGTTTTTT. V usage is TRBV4-2 and J usage is TRBJ2-2, with no clear D. This CDR3 has 12 amino acids. With 5 bases removed from V and 8 bases from J, the gap between germline ends came to 9 bases. The germline V gene encodes CDR1 LGHNA and CDR2 YNFKEQ.

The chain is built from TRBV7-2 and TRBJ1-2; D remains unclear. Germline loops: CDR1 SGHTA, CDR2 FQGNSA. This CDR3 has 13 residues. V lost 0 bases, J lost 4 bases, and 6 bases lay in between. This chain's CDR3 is CASSLAGSYGYTF. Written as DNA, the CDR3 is TGTGCCAGCAGCTTAGCAGGGAGCTATGGCTACACCTTC. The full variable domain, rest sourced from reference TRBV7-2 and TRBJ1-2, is GAGVSQSPSNKVTEKGKDVELRCDPISGHTALYWYRQSLGQGLEFLIYFQGNSAPDKSGLPSDRFSAERTGGSVSTLTIQRTQQEDSAVYLCASSLAGSYGYTFGSGTRLTVV.